These 20 T cell receptor beta chains came from one sample sequenced in a study of blood T cell repertoires in COVID-19. Sequenced by immunoSEQ multiplex PCR; TCRdb stores in-frame clones only, minus some. The repertoire has approximately 210,000 clones, 90% to 95% of them found once; the top ten carry approximately 1.2%. The sample consisted of peripheral blood. Every receptor here comes from a man younger than 40 with acute or convalescent COVID-19.

The rearrangement joins TRBV11-2 to TRBJ2-1, with TRBD2 matching 7 bases. V dropped 1 base and J dropped 2; count of bases not matched to a gene: 5. The CDR3 has 16 amino acids. Germline V gives CDR1 SGHAT, CDR2 FQNNGV. The CDR3 DNA follows: TGTGCCAGCAGCTTAGGGCGGGGGAGAGCCTACAATGAGCAGTTCTTC. Its translation: CASSLGRGRAYNEQFF.

This chain connects TRBV5-6 to TRBJ1-6, with D hard to call. This CDR3 spans 14 amino acids. The ends were cut back, 6 bases at V and 7 bases at J, with 14 bases in the middle. From germline, CDR1 is SGHDT and CDR2 YYEEEE. DNA for the CDR3: TGTGCCAGCACGGGTTCCCGGTCGAATTCACCCCTCCACTTT. Translation: CASTGSRSNSPLHF.

The rearrangement links TRBV3-1 (or the pseudogene TRBV3-2) to TRBJ2-1, with TRBD2 matching 8 bases. The CDR3 sequence is 15 residues long. V shed 4 bases and J 7 bases; nucleotides not matched to a gene: 9. Germline V lookup: CDR1 LGHDT, CDR2 YNNKEL (reference sequence). The CDR3 bases are TGTGCCAGCAGCCTTACCGGGGGGGCCGGGAATGAGCAGTTCTTC. Protein: CASSLTGGAGNEQFF.

V usage is TRBV6-5 and J usage is TRBJ1-2; possible D gene TRBD1, 6 bases. The CDR3 is 13 residues long. Germline-derived CDR1 and CDR2 are MNHEY and SVGAGI. V lost 4 bases, J lost 4 bases, and 10 bases lay in between. CDR3 protein: CASSSTGLYGYTF. The DNA for the CDR3 is TGTGCCAGCAGTTCCACAGGGCTCTATGGCTACACCTTC.

CDR3 coding DNA: TGTGCCAGCTCCGCGGACGGGGGGGTATACAATGAGCAGTTCTTC. Protein sequence: CASSADGGVYNEQFF. V gene TRBV6-6 combines with J gene TRBJ2-1; 8 bases agree with TRBD2. The CDR3 has 15 amino acids. Germline values: CDR1 MNHNY, CDR2 SVGAGI (reference sequence). V gave up 8 bases and J gave up 4 bases; unmatched junction bases: 10.

The rearrangement uses TRBV6-6 and TRBJ2-7, with 9 bases matching TRBD1. The CDR3 is 15 amino acids. Germline V gene sequence: CDR1 MNHNY, CDR2 SVGAGI (reference sequence). The V and J ends lost 2 bases and 5 bases, in that order; junction bases with no gene match: 7. The CDR3 region is CASSYPGTGIHEQYF. CDR3 coding DNA: TGTGCCAGCAGTTACCCCGGGACAGGGATCCACGAGCAGTACTTC.

The gene calls are TRBV6-4 and TRBJ1-1; D perhaps matches TRBD1 (6 bases). Between the trimmed V and J ends, which lost 2 bases and 2 bases, there was a span of 12 bases. This CDR3 contains 15 residues. Germline CDR1 MRHNA, CDR2 SNTAGT. CDR3 protein: CASSDPRTANTEAFF. CDR3 nucleotide sequence: TGTGCCAGCAGTGACCCCCGGACAGCCAACACTGAAGCTTTCTTT.

The V gene is TRBV3-1 (or the pseudogene TRBV3-2), the J gene TRBJ2-2, with a weak D call TRBD2 (5 bases). Per the germline V gene, CDR1 is LGHDT and CDR2 is YNNKEL (reference sequence). The CDR3 is 21 amino acids. Between the trimmed V and J ends, which lost 2 bases and 1 base, there was a span of 26 bases. The CDR3, as DNA: TGTGCCAGCAGCCAAAACCCCTCTTTCCGCGGGCCAACCCGGAACACCGGGGAGCTGTTTTTT. The encoded protein is CASSQNPSFRGPTRNTGELFF.

The genes are TRBV19 and TRBJ1-5; D remains ambiguous. From germline, CDR1 is LNHDA and CDR2 SQIVND (reference sequence). CDR3 length: 12 residues. The V and J ends lost 5 bases and 7 bases respectively, with 9 bases between them. CDR3 sequence reads: CASSDFYQPQHF. In nucleotides, the CDR3 is TGTGCCAGTAGTGATTTCTACCAGCCCCAGCATTTT.

The rearrangement uses TRBV5-4 and TRBJ2-5; D might be TRBD2 (6 bases). The CDR3 runs to 14 residues. Germline CDR1 SGHNT, CDR2 YYREEE (reference sequence). Trimming cost V 8 bases and J 5 bases, with 19 bases left between them. CDR3 sequence (DNA): TGTGCCAGTAGTACTACTAGCCGCCTGGAGACCCAGTACTTC. Translation: CASSTTSRLETQYF.

This chain links TRBV11-3 with TRBJ2-2; D ambiguous. Germline loops: CDR1 SGHNT, CDR2 YENEEA. This CDR3 spans 13 amino acids. V dropped 1 base and J dropped 8 bases, with 8 bases sitting between them. The CDR3 DNA is TGTGCCAGCAGCTTAGCTACGTATGGGGAGCTGTTTTTT. Its protein product is CASSLATYGELFF.

J is TRBJ2-2 and V is TRBV28; no firm D call. With 6 bases removed from V and 6 bases from J, the gap between germline ends came to 14 bases. CDR1 is MDHEN, CDR2 SYDVKM, per germline. The CDR3 consists of 14 residues. The CDR3: CASRTTDLAGELFF. The CDR3 DNA reads as TGTGCCAGCAGAACAACAGATCTGGCCGGGGAGCTGTTTTTT.

V and J are TRBV12-2 and TRBJ1-5; the table's D call TRBD1 went unverified against the DNA. TRBV12-2 corresponds to a pseudogene. This CDR3 contains 17 residues. CDR3 sequence reads: CASRLEFMPSPHQPQHF. The CDR3 DNA is TGTGCAAGTCGCTTAGAATTCATGCCCAGTCCTCATCAGCCCCAGCATTTT.

The rearrangement joins TRBV27 to TRBJ1-2, with D uncertain. The CDR3 is 12 residues long. V dropped 10 bases and J dropped 4 bases, with 13 bases sitting between them. The germline CDR1 and CDR2 sequences are MNHEY and SMNVEV (reference sequence). DNA for the CDR3: TGTGCCACCCCGCGGCGGATCTATGGCTACACCTTC. Its protein product is CATPRRIYGYTF.

The rearrangement uses TRBV3-1 (or the pseudogene TRBV3-2) and TRBJ2-1; D not resolved. Trimming pared 0 bases from V and 3 bases from J, leaving 6 bases between. CDR3 size: 14 residues. The germline V gene encodes CDR1 LGHDT and CDR2 YNNKEL (reference sequence). The CDR3 nucleotides are TGTGCCAGCAGCCAAGAGCGTTACTACAATGAGCAGTTCTTC. Residues: CASSQERYYNEQFF.

The chain recombines TRBV28 with TRBJ2-5; maybe TRBD1 (5 bases). Trimming took 10 bases from V and 3 from J, leaving 15 bases between them. Per the germline V gene, CDR1 is MDHEN and CDR2 is SYDVKM. The CDR3 has 13 amino acids. This chain's CDR3 is CATLQGREETQYF. The CDR3 nucleotides are TGTGCCACGCTTCAGGGTCGGGAAGAGACCCAGTACTTC. Complete variable domain (other parts from reference TRBV28 and TRBJ2-5): DVKVTQSSRYLVKRTGEKVFLECVQDMDHENMFWYRQDPGLGLRLIYFSYDVKMKEKGDIPEGYSVSREKKERFSLILESASTNQTSMYLCATLQGREETQYFGPGTRLLVL.

The count of this clone is one. The gene calls are TRBV5-5 and TRBJ1-4; 7 positions agree with TRBD1. The CDR3 is 12 residues long. CDR1 is SGHKS, CDR2 YYEKEE, per germline (reference sequence). V dropped 4 bases and J dropped 16; count of bases not matched to a gene: 10. This CDR3 is CASSDDTGVPFF. The CDR3 DNA sequence: TGTGCCAGCAGCGACGACACAGGGGTTCCGTTTTTT.

The chain employs TRBV30 and TRBJ2-1; D perhaps matches TRBD1 (5 bases). The CDR3 contains 13 residues. CDR1 and CDR2 from the germline V gene are GTSNPN and SVGIG (reference sequence). V shed 0 bases and J shed 8 bases, with 11 bases lying between them. The CDR3 coding sequence is TGTGCCTGGAGTGTAACAGGTTTGTATGAGCAGTTCTTC. Translated: CAWSVTGLYEQFF.

V and J are TRBV7-2 and TRBJ2-3, with 8 positions matching TRBD2. J was trimmed by 6 bases and V by 0 bases; bases with no gene match: 11. From germline, CDR1 is SGHTA and CDR2 FQGNSA. This CDR3 is built from 17 residues. The CDR3 coding sequence is TGTGCCAGCAGCTTAGCAGGTTTTAGCGGGACTGGGGATACGCAGTATTTT. It translates to CASSLAGFSGTGDTQYF.

The rearrangement joins TRBV5-1 to TRBJ2-3; TRBD1 aligns across 8 bases. There are 15 residues in the CDR3. Germline V lookup: CDR1 SGHRS, CDR2 YFSETQ. J gave up 4 bases and V 4 bases, and 8 bases lay outside the gene matches. Here the CDR3 reads CASSAGDRGPDTQYF. CDR3 nucleotides: TGCGCCAGCAGCGCAGGAGACAGGGGCCCAGATACGCAGTATTTT.